This record looks at one T cell receptor beta chain sequence and its context. Its antigen is not known. Blood sampling was done at baseline, cycle 4 day 1, and cycle 7 day 1. Produced via immunoSEQ multiplex PCR; TCRdb's table is partial and in-frame only. The table records some 86,000 clones, 90% of them present only once. This record belongs to a study of OX40 agonist ivuxolimab in advanced cancers. At the level of the study: Ivuxolimab doses were 0.01, 0.1, 0.3, 1.5, 3 or 10 mg/kg every 2 weeks. Partial responses, seen in three patients, involved one hepatocellular carcinoma and two cutaneous melanomas. Findings and caveats of the study: Also present in some nonresponders was a low level of normalized T-cell clonal expansion.

Trimming pared 0 bases from V and 0 bases from J, leaving 8 bases between. The CDR3 runs 14 residues. CDR1 is GTSNPN, CDR2 SVGIG, per germline (reference sequence). This sequence joins TRBV30 and TRBJ1-1; D remains unclear. The TCR was taken from an adult with an advanced solid tumor such as melanoma, head and neck, liver or kidney cancer. Sequencing used CD4+ or CD8+ T cells sorted from blood, obtained in a trial of the OX40 agonist ivuxolimab. The CDR3 DNA is TGTGCCTGGAGTGTAGGGCCACTGAACACTGAAGCTTTCTTT. This codes for CAWSVGPLNTEAFF.